This T cell receptor (beta chain) was profiled in a study of long-term antiretroviral therapy in people with HIV. This clone occurred once. Samples were assayed with immunoSEQ v3.0 at survey level. The protocol was immunoSEQ multiplex PCR, while the TCRdb copy is restricted to in-frame clones and leaves out a portion. The table has around 9,200 clones, about three quarters seen once; the top ten hold roughly 25%. The receptor was isolated from a middle-aged man with HIV. The starting material was unsorted PBMCs, obtained 0.6 years before starting antiretroviral therapy.

The CDR3 DNA is TGCGCCAGCAGCCAAGGTCGGGGGGGCCGGAATGAGCAGTTCTTC. It encodes CASSQGRGGRNEQFF. J is TRBJ2-1 and V is TRBV4-1; 8 positions match TRBD2. The CDR3 runs to 15 residues. Germline trimming cut 1 base from V and 7 bases from J; bases unmatched to any gene: 6. The germline V gene encodes CDR1 MGHRA and CDR2 YSYEKL.